This TCR beta chain was identified in a study of blood T cell repertoires in COVID-19. The table came from immunoSEQ multiplex PCR; TCRdb's copy has only in-frame clones and leaves some out. This sample carries 150,000 to 250,000 clones, roughly 80% of them seen once, and the ten largest clones take 12%. Participants spanned ages about 18 to 90 years and resided in fewer than 30 US areas. The sample comprised PBMCs or T cells enriched from blood (not recorded which). The sequence derives from a man between 35 and 55 years old who had recovered from COVID-19.

The CDR3 bases are TGTGCCAGCAGTCCTCAGGGTATTGGGACCGGGGAGCTGTTTTTT. Its protein product is CASSPQGIGTGELFF. V usage is TRBV6-5 and J usage is TRBJ2-2, with D perhaps TRBD1 (5 bases). CDR1 is MNHEY, CDR2 SVGAGI, per germline. V was pared by 5 bases and J by 5 bases, with 15 bases between. The CDR3 spans 15 residues.